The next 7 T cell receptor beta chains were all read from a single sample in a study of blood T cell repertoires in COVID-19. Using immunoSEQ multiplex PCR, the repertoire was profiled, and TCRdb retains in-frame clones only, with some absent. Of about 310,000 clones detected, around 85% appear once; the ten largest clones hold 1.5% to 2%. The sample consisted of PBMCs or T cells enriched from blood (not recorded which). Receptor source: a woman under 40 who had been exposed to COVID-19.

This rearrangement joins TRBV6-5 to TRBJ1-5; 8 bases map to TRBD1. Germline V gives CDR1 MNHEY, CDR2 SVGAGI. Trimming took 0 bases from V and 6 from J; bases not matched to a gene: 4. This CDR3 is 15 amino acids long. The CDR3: CASSYSGQGTQPQHF. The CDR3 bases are TGTGCCAGCAGTTACTCCGGACAGGGAACTCAGCCCCAGCATTTT.

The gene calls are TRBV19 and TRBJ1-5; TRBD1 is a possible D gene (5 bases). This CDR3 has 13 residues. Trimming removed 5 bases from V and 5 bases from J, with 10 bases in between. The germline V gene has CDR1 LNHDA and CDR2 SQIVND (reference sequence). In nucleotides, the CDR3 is TGTGCCAGTAGTGATGACAGATATCAGCCCCAGCATTTT. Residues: CASSDDRYQPQHF.

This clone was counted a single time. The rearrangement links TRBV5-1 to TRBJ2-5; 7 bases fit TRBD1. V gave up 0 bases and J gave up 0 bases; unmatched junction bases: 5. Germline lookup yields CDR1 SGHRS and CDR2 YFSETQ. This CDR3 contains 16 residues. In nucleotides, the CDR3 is TGCGCCAGCAGCTTGGCAAGCAGGGGGAACCAAGAGACCCAGTACTTC. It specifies CASSLASRGNQETQYF. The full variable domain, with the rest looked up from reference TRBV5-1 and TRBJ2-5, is KAGVTQTPRYLIKTRGQQVTLSCSPISGHRSVSWYQQTPGQGLQFLFEYFSETQRNKGNFPGRFSGRQFSNSRSEMNVSTLELGDSALYLCASSLASRGNQETQYFGPGTRLLVL.

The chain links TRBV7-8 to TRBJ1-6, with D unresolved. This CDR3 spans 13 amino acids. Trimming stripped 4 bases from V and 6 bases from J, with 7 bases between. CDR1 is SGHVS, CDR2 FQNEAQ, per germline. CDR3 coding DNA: TGTGCCAGCAGCTCCGAGGCTAATTCACCCCTCCACTTT. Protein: CASSSEANSPLHF.

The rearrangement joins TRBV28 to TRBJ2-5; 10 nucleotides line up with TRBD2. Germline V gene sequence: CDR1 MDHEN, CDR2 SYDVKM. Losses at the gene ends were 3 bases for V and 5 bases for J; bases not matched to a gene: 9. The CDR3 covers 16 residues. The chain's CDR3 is CASSFRGAGGRETQYF. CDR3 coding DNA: TGTGCCAGCAGTTTTCGTGGAGCGGGGGGGCGGGAGACCCAGTACTTC.

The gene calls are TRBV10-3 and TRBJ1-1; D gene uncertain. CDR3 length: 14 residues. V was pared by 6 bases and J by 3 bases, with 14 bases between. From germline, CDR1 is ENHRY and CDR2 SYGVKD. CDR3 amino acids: CAISPAGKDTEAFF. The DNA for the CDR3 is TGTGCCATCAGCCCGGCGGGGAAGGACACTGAAGCTTTCTTT.

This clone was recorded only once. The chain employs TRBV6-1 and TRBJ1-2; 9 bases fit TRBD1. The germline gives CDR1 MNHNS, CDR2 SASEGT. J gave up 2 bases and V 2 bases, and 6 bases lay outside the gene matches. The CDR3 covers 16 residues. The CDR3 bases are TGTGCCAGCAGTGAAAGAAGCGGGACAGGGAACTATGGCTACACCTTC. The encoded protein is CASSERSGTGNYGYTF.